This paragraph covers one TCR beta chain sequence. The record originates from a study of PD-L1 blockade in urothelial cancer. The overall study: Blood analysis took place 3 weeks (second dose) and 6 weeks after treatment start.

J lost 0 bases, V lost 7 bases, and 6 bases had no gene match. The CDR3 runs 15 residues. From germline, CDR1 is MNHNY and CDR2 SVGAGI (reference sequence). Method: immunoSEQ multiplex PCR; TCRdb's copy keeps in-frame clones and lacks some. The sample records more than 30,000 clones, 70% to 85% being singletons. The specimen comprised PBMCs, sampled around atezolizumab (anti-PD-L1) treatment. J is TRBJ2-5 and V is TRBV6-6, with 9 bases that match TRBD2. This clonotype was sampled from a man in his sixties with urothelial cancer. The CDR3 here is CASKERGVYQETQYF. In DNA form, the CDR3 reads TGTGCCAGCAAAGAGCGGGGGGTGTACCAAGAGACCCAGTACTTC.